These T cell receptor beta chains were read from a single sample in a study of Graves' ophthalmopathy and Graves' hyperthyroidism. Using its own MiXCR run on the multiplex PCR reads, TCRdb lists one record per CDR3 protein. The repertoire holds approximately 1.2 million distinct CDR3 sequences, with about 38% as singletons. The source material was peripheral blood or thyroid tissue (not recorded which). Every receptor here comes from an adult man with Graves' hyperthyroidism. Both conserved end residues are part of each CDR3. D genes are given only for firm matches. For some rows the clone size is stated as once, few or many, or as a class when expanded; others skip it.

TRBJ2-7 | TRBD1 | many | TRBV20-1 | CSARRTGRLEQYF | TGCAGTGCTAGACGGACAGGGAGGCTGGAGCAGTACTTC
TRBJ2-7 | TRBD1 | many | TRBV29-1 | CSVARDRNHEQYF | TGCAGCGTTGCCCGGGACAGGAACCACGAGCAGTACTTC
TRBJ2-7 | TRBD2 | - | TRBV25-1 | CASKATGAGDLHEQYF | TGTGCCAGCAAAGCGACGGGAGCGGGGGACCTGCACGAGCAGTACTTC
TRBJ2-5 | - | - | TRBV10-3 | CASKSQGETQYF | TGTGCCAGCAAGTCTCAAGGAGAGACCCAGTACTTC
TRBJ2-6 | TRBD1 | many | TRBV19 | CASIGDRQPMTNSGANVLTF | TGTGCCAGTATCGGGGACAGGCAACCCATGACCAACTCTGGGGCCAACGTCCTGACTTTC
TRBJ1-1 | - | many | TRBV7-9 | CASSLVPGYEAFF | TGTGCCAGCAGCTTAGTTCCAGGATATGAAGCTTTCTTT
TRBJ2-7 | TRBD1 | many | TRBV5-7 | CASSIRDRDSEQYF | TGTGCCAGCAGCATCCGGGACAGGGACAGCGAGCAGTACTTC
TRBJ2-2 | - | - | TRBV6-2/TRBV6-3 | CASSYAEWASNTGELFF | TGTGCCAGCAGTTACGCGGAGTGGGCCTCGAACACCGGGGAGCTGTTTTTT
TRBJ2-2 | - | many | TRBV20-1 | CSARIPGTGELFF | TGCAGTGCTAGGATCCCCGGCACCGGGGAGCTGTTTTTT
TRBJ2-5 | - | many | TRBV20-1 | CSAIADQETQYF | TGCAGTGCTATAGCGGACCAAGAGACCCAGTACTTC
TRBJ1-1 | - | - | TRBV19 | CASSMLGRAAFF | TGTGCCAGTAGTATGCTGGGCAGGGCCGCTTTCTTT
TRBJ2-7 | - | many | TRBV7-8 | CASRSGTGGYEQYF | TGCGCCAGCAGATCCGGGACCGGAGGATACGAGCAGTACTTC
TRBJ1-5 | - | many | TRBV5-5 | CASGGRGDDQPQHF | TGTGCCAGCGGGGGCAGGGGAGACGATCAGCCCCAGCATTTT
TRBJ1-2 | - | - | TRBV7-2 | CASSLDPGRLYGYTF | TGTGCCAGCAGCTTAGATCCCGGACGACTCTATGGCTACACCTTC
TRBJ1-5 | - | many | TRBV7-2 | CASSPTSPHGESNQPQHF | TGTGCCAGCAGCCCTACCTCGCCACACGGGGAAAGCAATCAGCCCCAGCATTTT
TRBJ1-2 | TRBD1 | - | TRBV11-2 | CASSLAGEGAGYTF | TGTGCCAGCAGCTTAGCCGGCGAGGGGGCTGGCTACACCTTC
TRBJ2-5 | TRBD1 | few | TRBV6-5 | CASSMQGAAETQYF | TGTGCCAGCAGCATGCAGGGGGCAGCAGAGACCCAGTACTTC
TRBJ1-5 | - | few | TRBV5-5 | CASSLAGGLGQPQHF | TGTGCCAGCAGCTTGGCCGGGGGGCTGGGTCAGCCCCAGCATTTT
TRBJ1-2 | - | - | TRBV20-1 | CSARFTEHYGYTF | TGCAGTGCTAGATTTACAGAACATTATGGCTACACCTTC
TRBJ2-5 | - | - | TRBV5-1 | CASSLEAGRETQYF | TGCGCCAGCAGCTTGGAGGCAGGGAGAGAGACCCAGTACTTC
TRBJ1-6 | - | - | TRBV20-1 | CSARSGAESSYNSPLHF | TGCAGTGCTAGATCGGGGGCGGAAAGCTCCTATAATTCACCCCTCCACTTT
TRBJ2-6 | TRBD1 | - | TRBV7-9 | CASSRSLGQGAYVLTF | TGTGCCAGCAGCCGCAGCCTCGGACAGGGGGCCTACGTCCTGACTTTC
TRBJ2-5 | TRBD2 | - | TRBV29-1 | CSVDAGTSGQETQYF | TGCAGCGTTGATGCAGGGACTAGCGGACAAGAGACCCAGTACTTC
TRBJ1-1 | TRBD1 | many | TRBV19 | CASGTGTNTEAFF | TGTGCCAGTGGGACAGGGACGAACACTGAAGCTTTCTTT
TRBJ2-1 | - | - | TRBV7-2 | CASSLQDSGPNEQFF | TGTGCCAGCAGCTTACAGGACTCAGGGCCCAATGAGCAGTTCTTC
TRBJ1-2 | - | many | TRBV11-2 | CASHSSANYGYTF | TGTGCCAGCCACTCGAGTGCTAACTATGGCTACACCTTC
TRBJ2-7 | - | - | TRBV28 | CASSLSGPYYEQYF | TGTGCCAGCAGTTTATCGGGCCCCTACTACGAGCAGTACTTC
TRBJ2-5 | - | many | TRBV24-1 | CATSDTGLQETQYF | TGTGCCACCAGTGACACAGGATTGCAAGAGACCCAGTACTTC
TRBJ1-5 | - | many | TRBV19 | CASSIEGRHNQPQHF | TGTGCCAGTAGTATAGAGGGACGGCACAATCAGCCCCAGCATTTT
TRBJ2-5 | - | few | TRBV5-5 | CASGKDGKYQETQYF | TGTGCCAGCGGCAAAGACGGGAAGTACCAAGAGACCCAGTACTTC
TRBJ1-5 | - | - | TRBV20-1 | CSARFRGGDQETQHF | TGCAGTGCTAGGTTCCGCGGGGGGGATCAAGAGACCCAGCATTTT
TRBJ2-7 | - | few | TRBV12-3/TRBV12-4 | CASSLLPEREQYF | TGTGCCAGCAGTTTACTCCCCGAGCGGGAGCAGTACTTC
TRBJ2-2 | TRBD1 | few | TRBV7-3 | CASSQDWGTANTGELFF | TGCGCCAGCAGCCAAGATTGGGGGACAGCGAACACCGGGGAGCTGTTTTTT